A selection of T cell receptor beta chains follows, all from one sample in a study of blood T cell repertoires in COVID-19. Sequencing used immunoSEQ multiplex PCR; TCRdb keeps in-frame clones, though not all of them. Of some 150,000 clones in the sample, over 80% were seen once. Sequencing was done on a sample of peripheral blood. All receptors come from a woman between 35 and 50 years old with active or convalescent COVID-19. Each CDR3 is given with its conserved first and last residue. A D gene is named only where the DNA matches it firmly. Some rows have no size entry. The others give once, few or many, or a class for an expanded clone.

TRBV4-1	TRBJ1-2	.	.	CASSQDLSLNYGYTF	TGCGCCAGCAGCCAAGATCTCTCCCTCAACTATGGCTACACCTTC
TRBV28	TRBJ2-3	.	TRBD2	CASSLYPPGLAGARTDTQYF	TGTGCCAGCAGTTTATACCCCCCCGGACTAGCGGGGGCGCGCACAGATACGCAGTATTTT
TRBV9	TRBJ2-1	once	TRBD2	CASSVAGTGGGEQFF	TGTGCCAGCAGCGTAGCTGGGACGGGAGGTGGGGAGCAGTTCTTC
TRBV6-1	TRBJ1-2	.	.	CASSPSRGYTF	TGTGCCAGCAGCCCCTCCCGGGGCTACACCTTC
TRBV7-9	TRBJ1-2	.	.	CASSPLRNSYGYTF	TGTGCCAGCAGCCCCCTACGTAATTCCTATGGCTACACCTTC
TRBV27	TRBJ1-4	.	TRBD1	CASSRQGSSEKLFF	TGTGCCAGCAGCCGACAGGGGTCAAGTGAAAAACTGTTTTTT
TRBV28	TRBJ2-7	.	TRBD1	CASSFPGTGGMYEQYF	TGTGCCAGCAGTTTCCCCGGGACAGGGGGCATGTACGAGCAGTACTTC
TRBV5-1	TRBJ2-1	few	TRBD2	CASSSIAGTSYNEQFF	TGCGCCAGCAGCTCAATAGCGGGTACCTCCTACAATGAGCAGTTCTTC
TRBV5-1	TRBJ1-5	.	TRBD1	CASSLTTGGHQPQHF	TGCGCCAGCAGCTTGACGACAGGGGGCCATCAGCCCCAGCATTTT
TRBV7-2	TRBJ1-2	.	TRBD1	CASSLDPRQGNYGYTF	TGTGCCAGCAGCTTAGACCCCCGACAGGGAAACTATGGCTACACCTTC
TRBV5-1	TRBJ1-3	.	.	CASSSTGENTIYF	TGCGCCAGCAGCTCGACCGGGGAGAACACCATATATTTT
TRBV14	TRBJ1-1	.	.	CASSETKTKTLAEAFF	TGTGCCAGCAGCGAGACCAAGACTAAGACTTTGGCTGAAGCTTTCTTT
TRBV7-2	TRBJ1-1	.	TRBD1	CASSSVTGMRTEAFF	TGTGCCAGCAGCTCAGTGACAGGGATGCGCACTGAAGCTTTCTTT
TRBV2	TRBJ2-3	.	TRBD2	CASSAITSGGGYF	TGTGCCAGCAGTGCGATCACTAGCGGGGGGGGATATTTT
TRBV18	TRBJ1-5	once	TRBD1	CASSSLDRYSNQPQHF	TGTGCCAGCTCATCTCTGGACAGGTATAGCAATCAGCCCCAGCATTTT
TRBV4-2	TRBJ2-1	.	.	CASSQEGSYNEQFF	TGTGCCAGCAGCCAAGAGGGGAGTTACAATGAGCAGTTCTTC
TRBV30	TRBJ2-2	few	.	CAWSRGTAPGELFF	TGTGCCTGGAGCCGCGGGACCGCCCCCGGGGAGCTGTTTTTT
TRBV6-5	TRBJ2-2	.	TRBD1	CASRSGQFLHGELFF	TGTGCCAGCAGATCGGGACAGTTTTTACACGGGGAGCTGTTTTTT
TRBV28	TRBJ1-6	.	.	CASSPEDRLNSPLHF	TGTGCCAGCAGCCCCGAAGACAGGCTAAATTCACCCCTCCACTTT